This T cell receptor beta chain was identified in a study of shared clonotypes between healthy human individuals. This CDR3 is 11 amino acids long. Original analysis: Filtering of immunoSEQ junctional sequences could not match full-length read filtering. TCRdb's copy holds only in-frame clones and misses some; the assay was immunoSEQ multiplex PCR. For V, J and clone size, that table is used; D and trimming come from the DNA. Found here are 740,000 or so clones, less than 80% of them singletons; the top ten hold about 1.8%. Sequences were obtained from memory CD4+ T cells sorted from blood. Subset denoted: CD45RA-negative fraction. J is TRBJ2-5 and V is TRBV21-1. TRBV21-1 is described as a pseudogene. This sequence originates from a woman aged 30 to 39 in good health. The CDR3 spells CASRSFGTQYF. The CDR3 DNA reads TGTGCCAGCAGAAGTTTTGGGACCCAGTACTTC.